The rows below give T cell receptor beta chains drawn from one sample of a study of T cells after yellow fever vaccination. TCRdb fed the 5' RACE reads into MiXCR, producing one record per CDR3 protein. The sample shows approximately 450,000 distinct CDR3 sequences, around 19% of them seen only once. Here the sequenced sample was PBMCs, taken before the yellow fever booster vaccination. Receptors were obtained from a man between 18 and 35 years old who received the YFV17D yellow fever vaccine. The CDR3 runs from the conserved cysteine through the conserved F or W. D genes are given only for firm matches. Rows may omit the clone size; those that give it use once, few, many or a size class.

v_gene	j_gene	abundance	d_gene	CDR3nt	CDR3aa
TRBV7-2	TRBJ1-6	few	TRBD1	TGTGCCAGCAGCCTCGGGACAGGGGCCTCACCCCTCCACTTT	CASSLGTGASPLHF
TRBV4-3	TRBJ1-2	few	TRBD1	TGCGCCAGCAGCCGGACGGGACAGGGGTTCGGTGGCTACACCTTC	CASSRTGQGFGGYTF
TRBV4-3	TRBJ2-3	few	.	TGCGCCAGCAGCCAAGACAGGGACCCCGTTGATACGCAGTATTTT	CASSQDRDPVDTQYF
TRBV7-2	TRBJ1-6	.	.	TGTGCCAGCAGCACGAGTGCGGGATTACCCCAAATTATGGGTAATTCACCCCTCCACTTT	CASSTSAGLPQIMGNSPLHF
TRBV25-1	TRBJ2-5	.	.	TGTGCCAGCAGTCGGGACGCCGTCGGGGAGACCCAGTACTTC	CASSRDAVGETQYF
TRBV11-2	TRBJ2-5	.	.	TGTGCCAGCAGCCTTCTGGGTGTCCAAGAGACCCAGTACTTC	CASSLLGVQETQYF
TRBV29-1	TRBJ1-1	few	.	TGCAGCGGACAAGGCACTGAAGCTTTCTTT	CSGQGTEAFF
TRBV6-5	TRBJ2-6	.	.	TGTGCCAGCAGTTACCAGGGTGGGGCCAACGTCCTGACTTTC	CASSYQGGANVLTF
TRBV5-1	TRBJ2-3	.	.	TGCGCCAGCAGCTCGATGAGAATCACAGATACGCAGTATTTT	CASSSMRITDTQYF
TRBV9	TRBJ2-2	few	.	TGTGCCAGTCAAAGGGGCACCGGGGAGCTGTTTTTT	CASQRGTGELFF
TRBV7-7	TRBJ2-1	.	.	TGTGCTAGCAGCCCCCAGGCAGGGAATGAGCAGTTCTTC	CASSPQAGNEQFF
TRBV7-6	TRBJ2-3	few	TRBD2	TGTGCCAGCAGCGCCCGGGGGGGCCTGAACACAGATACGCAGTATTTT	CASSARGGLNTDTQYF
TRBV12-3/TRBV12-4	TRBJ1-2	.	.	TGTGCCAGCATATTGGGCCGGAGGGCTAACTATGGCTACACCTTC	CASILGRRANYGYTF
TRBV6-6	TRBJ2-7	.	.	TGTGCCAGCAGTTACGGTCAAACCTACGAGCAGTACTTC	CASSYGQTYEQYF
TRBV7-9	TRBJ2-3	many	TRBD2	TGTGCCAGCAGCTTAGTCGGAACTAGCGGGGGCACAGATACGCAGTATTTT	CASSLVGTSGGTDTQYF
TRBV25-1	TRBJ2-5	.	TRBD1	TGTGCCAGCAGTGAATACGGGACAGGGATGCAGACCCAGTACTTC	CASSEYGTGMQTQYF
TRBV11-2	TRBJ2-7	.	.	TGTGCCAGCAGCCCGAATTCGGCGGGCCCCCCAATCTTC	CASSPNSAGPPIF
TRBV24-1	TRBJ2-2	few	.	TGTGCCACCAGTGATTTGCGAGGCAGGGCCGGGGAGCTGTTTTTT	CATSDLRGRAGELFF
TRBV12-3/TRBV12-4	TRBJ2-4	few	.	TGTGCCAGCAGTATATCGCCTCTGGGGGACATTCAGTACTTC	CASSISPLGDIQYF
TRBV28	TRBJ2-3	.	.	TGTGCCAGCAGTCCACGGACAGCTAGCACAGATACGCAGTATTTT	CASSPRTASTDTQYF
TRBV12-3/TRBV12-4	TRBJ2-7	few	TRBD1	TGTGCCAGCAGTTTTCCAGGGGGCAAGTACGAGCAGTACTTC	CASSFPGGKYEQYF
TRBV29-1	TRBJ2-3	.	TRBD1	TGCAGCGCAGGGGGTAGTCCCACAGATACGCAGTATTTT	CSAGGSPTDTQYF
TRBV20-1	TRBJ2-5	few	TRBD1	TGCAGTGCTAGAATCAGGGGGCTGGAGACCCAGTACTTC	CSARIRGLETQYF
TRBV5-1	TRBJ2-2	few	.	TGCGCCAGCAGGTATAGCACGTCCACCGGGGAGCTGTTTTTT	CASRYSTSTGELFF
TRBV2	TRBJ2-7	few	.	TGTGCCAGCAGCCTCGCCGCCTACGAGCAGTACTTC	CASSLAAYEQYF
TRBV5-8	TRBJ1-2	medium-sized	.	TGTGCCAGCAGCTTGTACGCAGGGCCAGGCTACACCTTC	CASSLYAGPGYTF
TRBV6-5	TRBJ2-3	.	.	TGTGCCAGCAGCTCCGGTCAGGGGCCCCCCACAGATACGCAGTATTTT	CASSSGQGPPTDTQYF
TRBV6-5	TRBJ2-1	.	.	TGTGCCAGCAGTCCGGCAGGCGGAAAAGGGAGCTCCTACAATGAGCAGTTCTTC	CASSPAGGKGSSYNEQFF